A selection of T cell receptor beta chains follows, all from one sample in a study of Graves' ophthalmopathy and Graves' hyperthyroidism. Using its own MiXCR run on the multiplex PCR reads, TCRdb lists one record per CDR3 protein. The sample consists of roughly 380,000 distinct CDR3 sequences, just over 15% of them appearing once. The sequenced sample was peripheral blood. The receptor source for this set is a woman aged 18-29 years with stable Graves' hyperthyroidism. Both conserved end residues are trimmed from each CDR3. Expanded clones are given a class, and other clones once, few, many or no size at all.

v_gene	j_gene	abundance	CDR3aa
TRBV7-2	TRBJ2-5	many	ASSLSTTREETQY
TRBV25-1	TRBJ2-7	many	ASSEYKSGEDEQY
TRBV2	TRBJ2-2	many	ASSGGRSNTGELF
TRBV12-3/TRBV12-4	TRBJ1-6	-	ASSLLGSYNSPLH
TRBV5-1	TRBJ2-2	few	ASSRTGGELF
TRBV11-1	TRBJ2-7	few	ASSPVDGPYEQY
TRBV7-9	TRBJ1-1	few	ASSLEGLKNTEAF
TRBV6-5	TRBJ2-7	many	ASSSQGIYYEQY
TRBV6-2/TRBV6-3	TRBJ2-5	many	ASSYERGETQY
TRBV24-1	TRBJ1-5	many	ATSERNRSNQPQH
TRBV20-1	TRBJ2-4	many	SARASSAKNIQY
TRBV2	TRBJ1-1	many	ASGMSRGGRTTEAF
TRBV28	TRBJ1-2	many	ASSPSRDLGYT
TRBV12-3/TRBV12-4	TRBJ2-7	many	ASRPSTRYEQY
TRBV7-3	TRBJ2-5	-	ASSAGQGIGETQY
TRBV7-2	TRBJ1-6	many	ASSLSSRASPLH
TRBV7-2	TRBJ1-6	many	ASSLLGPDYNSPLH
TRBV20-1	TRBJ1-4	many	SARDLDDEKLF
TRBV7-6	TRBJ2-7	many	ASSPPGLALYEQY
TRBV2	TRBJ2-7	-	ASSKTDWGLYEQY
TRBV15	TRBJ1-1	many	ATSRDMGNTEAF
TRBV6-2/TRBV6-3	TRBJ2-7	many	ASSYSGTTSYEQY
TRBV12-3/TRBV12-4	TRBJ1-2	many	ASSFQGNYGYT
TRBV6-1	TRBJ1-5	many	ASSPRQVHPQH
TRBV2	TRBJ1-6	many	ASTGPSYNSPLH
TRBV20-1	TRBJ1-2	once	SARPGFGYT
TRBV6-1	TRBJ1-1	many	ASTSFGTSRNTEAF
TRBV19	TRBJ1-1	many	ASKGLGTEAF
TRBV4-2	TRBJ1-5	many	ASSQGPSNQPQH
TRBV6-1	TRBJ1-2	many	ASRDRGAYPYGYT
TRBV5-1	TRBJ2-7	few	ASSLEVAVYSYEQY
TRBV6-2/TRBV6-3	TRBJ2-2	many	ASSPGGTNTGELF
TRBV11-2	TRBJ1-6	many	ASSIRTQNSPLH
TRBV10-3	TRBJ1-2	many	AISEQGDPYGYT
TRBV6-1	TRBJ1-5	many	ASSGGLYQPQH
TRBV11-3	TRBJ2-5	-	ASSLDGTSGKQETQY
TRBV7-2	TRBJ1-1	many	ASSPDSRITEAF
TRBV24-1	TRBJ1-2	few	ATSDSYREGYT
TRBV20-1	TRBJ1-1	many	SANEKGDTEAF
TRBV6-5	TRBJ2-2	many	ASSFPGQGRTGELF
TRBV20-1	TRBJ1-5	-	SARGSQNQPQH
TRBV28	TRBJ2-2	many	ASSLYGAGELF
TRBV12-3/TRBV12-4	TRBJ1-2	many	ASSSTGSEGYT